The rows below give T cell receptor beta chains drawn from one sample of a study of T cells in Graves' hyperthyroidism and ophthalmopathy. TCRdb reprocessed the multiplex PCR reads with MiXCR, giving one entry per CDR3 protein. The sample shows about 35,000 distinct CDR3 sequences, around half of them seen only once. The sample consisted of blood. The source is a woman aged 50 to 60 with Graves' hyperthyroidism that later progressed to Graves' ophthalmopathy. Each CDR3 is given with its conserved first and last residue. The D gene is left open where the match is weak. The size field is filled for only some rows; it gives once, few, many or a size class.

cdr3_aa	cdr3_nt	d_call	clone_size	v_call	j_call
CASSWGTERNTEAFF	TGTGCCAGCAGTTGGGGGACAGAGAGAAACACTGAAGCTTTCTTT	TRBD1	many	TRBV27	TRBJ1-1
CSATRLGNEQFF	TGCAGTGCTACACGACTTGGGAATGAGCAGTTCTTC	NA	many	TRBV20-1	TRBJ2-1
CASRYVFRDSQETQYF	TGCGCCAGCAGATACGTCTTCAGGGATAGCCAGGAGACCCAGTACTTC	NA	many	TRBV5-1	TRBJ2-5
CASSEVITEAFF	TGTGCCAGCAGTGAGGTAATTACTGAAGCTTTCTTT	NA	many	TRBV6-1	TRBJ1-1
CASSNDRGYGYTF	TGTGCCAGTAGTAACGACAGGGGGTATGGCTACACCTTC	TRBD1	NA	TRBV19	TRBJ1-2
CASSSSDGETQYF	TGTGCCAGTTCTTCGAGTGACGGGGAGACCCAGTACTTC	NA	many	TRBV19	TRBJ2-5
CASSASGGYNEQFF	TGTGCCAGCAGTGCCAGCGGGGGCTACAATGAGCAGTTCTTC	TRBD2	NA	TRBV2	TRBJ2-1
CASSSDYRGDPETQYF	TGTGCCAGCAGCTCAGATTACAGGGGAGACCCGGAGACCCAGTACTTC	TRBD1	NA	TRBV7-2	TRBJ2-5
CASSLTGGKADTQYF	TGTGCCAGCTCACTGACAGGGGGCAAGGCAGATACGCAGTATTTT	TRBD1	few	TRBV18	TRBJ2-3
CASTSLDGSTDTQYF	TGTGCCAGCACCTCCCTGGACGGTAGCACAGATACGCAGTATTTT	NA	medium-sized	TRBV7-9	TRBJ2-3
CARPTIAGGPGLYEQYF	TGTGCCAGACCGACCATAGCGGGAGGGCCCGGACTCTACGAGCAGTACTTC	TRBD2	many	TRBV19	TRBJ2-7
CSATGQPSNQPQHF	TGCAGTGCTACAGGACAGCCTAGCAATCAGCCCCAGCATTTT	NA	few	TRBV20-1	TRBJ1-5
CATSELGSSYNEQFF	TGTGCCACCAGCGAACTAGGCAGCTCCTACAATGAGCAGTTCTTC	NA	medium-sized	TRBV15	TRBJ2-1
CSARLAGGHYEQYF	TGCAGTGCTAGACTAGCGGGAGGGCACTACGAGCAGTACTTC	TRBD2	NA	TRBV20-1	TRBJ2-7
CASSLWRETYNEQFF	TGTGCCAGCAGCTTATGGCGGGAGACCTACAATGAGCAGTTCTTC	TRBD2	NA	TRBV7-2	TRBJ2-1
CASSLVLAGGRTGELFF	TGTGCCAGCAGCTTGGTATTAGCGGGAGGGAGGACCGGGGAGCTGTTTTTT	TRBD2	many	TRBV5-4	TRBJ2-2
CASSRAEDTEAFF	TGCGCCAGCAGCCGAGCAGAGGACACTGAAGCTTTCTTT	NA	NA	TRBV5-6	TRBJ1-1
CASSPSGRTTDTQYF	TGTGCCAGCAGCCCTAGCGGGAGGACCACAGATACGCAGTATTTT	TRBD2	NA	TRBV5-4	TRBJ2-3